Listed below are T cell receptor beta chains from one sample, sequenced in a study of vaccination effects on CD4 cells after COVID-19. The antigens of these receptors remain unknown. Generated by immunoSEQ multiplex PCR, the TCRdb table keeps only in-frame clones and is missing some. Of roughly 30,000 clones listed, 75% are singletons. Sequences were derived from CD4+ T cells from PBMCs cultured without peptide, sampled after COVID-19 vaccination. The origin of the receptors is a human donor who had a prior SARS-CoV-2 infection. CDR3s include the opening cysteine and the closing phenylalanine or tryptophan. A D gene is named only where the DNA matches it firmly. Size values are once, few and many counts, or a class for expanded clones, and some rows have none.

v_call	j_call	d_call	clone_size	cdr3_aa	cdr3_nt
TRBV5-1	TRBJ2-7	TRBD1	-	CASTWTGGSYEQYF	TGCGCCAGCACCTGGACAGGGGGCTCCTACGAGCAGTACTTC
TRBV28	TRBJ2-1	-	-	CAISGDSYNEQFF	TGTGCCATATCGGGAGATAGCTACAATGAGCAGTTCTTC
TRBV18	TRBJ2-3	-	-	CASSPRRSTDTQYF	TGTGCCAGCTCACCAAGGAGGAGCACAGATACGCAGTATTTT
TRBV5-5	TRBJ2-7	TRBD1	-	CASSLGRQGPYEQYF	TGTGCCAGCAGCTTGGGGAGACAGGGCCCCTACGAGCAGTACTTC
TRBV12-5	TRBJ2-1	TRBD2	-	CASGLVLVRIGLAGLNSYNEQFF	TGTGCTAGTGGTTTGGTACTGGTCAGAATAGGACTAGCGGGGCTGAACTCCTACAATGAGCAGTTCTTC
TRBV6-6	TRBJ1-1	-	once	CASSYDGHDEAFF	TGTGCCAGCAGTTACGACGGCCATGATGAAGCTTTCTTT
TRBV7-9	TRBJ2-3	-	few	CASSLFTDTQYF	TGTGCCAGCAGCTTATTTACAGATACGCAGTATTTT
TRBV7-2	TRBJ2-5	-	-	CASSMYQETQYF	TGTGCCAGCAGCATGTACCAAGAGACCCAGTACTTC
TRBV6-5	TRBJ2-3	TRBD2	-	CASRRGGRAIDTQYF	TGTGCCAGCAGAAGGGGCGGGAGGGCCATAGATACGCAGTATTTT
TRBV6-5	TRBJ1-2	-	-	CASSYDRGTNYGYTF	TGTGCCAGCAGTTACGATCGGGGGACTAACTATGGCTACACCTTC
TRBV7-9	TRBJ2-7	-	-	CASSLARRVNSEQYF	TGTGCCAGCAGCTTAGCAAGGAGGGTCAATAGCGAGCAGTACTTC
TRBV29-1	TRBJ2-5	TRBD2	-	CSVVGLAETQYF	TGCAGCGTGGTTGGACTAGCGGAGACCCAGTACTTC
TRBV28	TRBJ2-7	-	-	CASSQVSQGTYEQYF	TGTGCCAGCAGTCAAGTATCCCAGGGTACCTACGAGCAGTACTTC
TRBV20-1	TRBJ2-3	-	-	CSADITNTQYF	TGCAGTGCCGACATAACGAATACGCAGTATTTT
TRBV5-5	TRBJ2-5	TRBD1	-	CASSLGTGAFQETQYF	TGTGCCAGCAGCCTGGGGACAGGAGCCTTCCAAGAGACCCAGTACTTC
TRBV7-2	TRBJ2-1	TRBD2	-	CASSPFGSGSRNEQFF	TGTGCCAGCAGCCCGTTCGGCAGCGGGAGTCGGAATGAGCAGTTCTTC
TRBV30	TRBJ1-5	-	-	CAWSGGDQPQHF	TGTGCCTGGAGTGGGGGGGATCAGCCCCAGCATTTT
TRBV6-2/TRBV6-3	TRBJ2-7	-	few	CASSYGSYSYEQYF	TGTGCCAGCAGTTACGGCAGTTACTCCTACGAGCAGTACTTC
TRBV21-1	TRBJ2-3	-	-	CASSKRFGSGRTDTQYF	TGTGCCAGCAGCAAACGATTCGGTAGCGGGAGGACAGATACGCAGTATTTT
TRBV19	TRBJ2-4	TRBD1	-	CASSPDRGRNIQYF	TGTGCCAGTAGCCCCGACAGGGGGCGAAACATTCAGTACTTC
TRBV5-1	TRBJ2-1	-	-	CASSTDRYNEQFF	TGCGCCAGCAGCACGGACAGATACAATGAGCAGTTCTTC
TRBV7-2	TRBJ1-2	-	-	CASSLFSGYTF	TGTGCCAGCAGCTTATTTTCTGGCTACACCTTC
TRBV18	TRBJ1-3	-	few	CASSWGLPADTIYF	TGTGCCAGCTCGTGGGGACTACCGGCTGACACCATATATTTT
TRBV5-4	TRBJ2-7	-	-	CASSLAGQIYEQYF	TGTGCCAGCAGCTTGGCTGGACAAATCTACGAGCAGTACTTC
TRBV14	TRBJ2-3	-	-	CASSQLRVGDTQYF	TGTGCCAGCAGCCAATTAAGAGTCGGCGATACGCAGTATTTT
TRBV5-4	TRBJ2-7	-	few	CASSFDRIYEQYF	TGTGCCAGCAGCTTCGACAGGATCTACGAGCAGTACTTC
TRBV7-2	TRBJ2-2	-	-	CASSQRGLNTGELFF	TGTGCCAGCAGCCAACGGGGACTTAACACCGGGGAGCTGTTTTTT
TRBV4-1	TRBJ2-1	-	-	CASSQGMAVSYNEQFF	TGCGCCAGCAGCCAAGGAATGGCTGTCTCCTACAATGAGCAGTTCTTC
TRBV7-3	TRBJ2-1	-	-	CASSPLFGAEQFF	TGTGCCAGCAGCCCCCTGTTCGGGGCGGAGCAGTTCTTC
TRBV18	TRBJ2-1	TRBD2	-	CASSPGTSGRYNEQFF	TGTGCCAGCTCACCCGGGACTAGCGGAAGATACAATGAGCAGTTCTTC
TRBV3-1/TRBV3-2	TRBJ2-5	-	-	CASIPNSPHGETQYF	TGTGCCAGCATCCCAAATTCGCCACATGGGGAGACCCAGTACTTC
TRBV19	TRBJ1-4	-	-	CASSDPGSGEKLFF	TGTGCCAGTAGCGACCCGGGATCAGGGGAAAAACTGTTTTTT
TRBV6-5	TRBJ1-4	-	-	CASSYRADEKLFF	TGTGCCAGCAGTTACCGGGCAGATGAAAAACTGTTTTTT
TRBV3-1/TRBV3-2	TRBJ2-7	TRBD1	once	CASSQDRLRTGYEQYF	TGTGCCAGCAGCCAAGACCGCCTGCGGACAGGCTACGAGCAGTACTTC
TRBV21-1	TRBJ2-7	-	-	CASSPRTSTPESYEQYF	TGTGCCAGCAGCCCCCGGACAAGTACCCCTGAGTCCTACGAGCAGTACTTC
TRBV7-2	TRBJ1-5	-	-	CASSAPGRTQPQHF	TGTGCCAGCAGCGCACCTGGACGGACCCAGCCCCAGCATTTT
TRBV6-5	TRBJ1-1	-	-	CASSHTPNTPEAFF	TGTGCCAGCAGCCACACTCCAAACACTCCGGAAGCTTTCTTT
TRBV18	TRBJ1-5	-	-	CASSPRGSQEQPQHF	TGTGCCAGCTCACCTCGAGGGTCCCAAGAGCAGCCCCAGCATTTT
TRBV10-3	TRBJ1-2	TRBD1	-	CAISIQGKEGYTF	TGTGCCATCAGTATACAGGGGAAGGAGGGCTACACCTTC
TRBV19	TRBJ2-1	TRBD1	-	CASSRDRGGEQFF	TGTGCCAGTAGTAGGGACAGGGGAGGAGAGCAGTTCTTC
TRBV9	TRBJ2-6	-	-	CASSVVVRFPSGANVLTF	TGTGCCAGCAGCGTAGTTGTCAGGTTTCCTTCTGGGGCCAACGTCCTGACTTTC
TRBV7-2	TRBJ1-2	-	-	CASSLVGVGYTF	TGTGCCAGCAGCTTAGTGGGAGTTGGCTACACCTTC
TRBV5-1	TRBJ1-6	-	-	CASSLGELNSPLHF	TGCGCCAGCAGCTTGGGGGAGCTCAATTCACCCCTCCACTTT
TRBV3-1/TRBV3-2	TRBJ2-7	TRBD2	-	CASSQDLSISGRFNEQYF	TGTGCCAGCAGCCAAGATCTATCCATTAGCGGGAGATTCAACGAGCAGTACTTC
TRBV9	TRBJ2-5	-	once	CASSGPRETQYF	TGTGCCAGCAGCGGACCCAGGGAGACCCAGTACTTC
TRBV10-1	TRBJ2-1	-	-	CASSWGETYNEQFF	TGCGCCAGCAGTTGGGGGGAGACGTACAATGAGCAGTTCTTC
TRBV7-9	TRBJ2-1	-	few	CASSFISGADEQFF	TGTGCCAGCAGCTTCATTTCGGGAGCGGATGAGCAGTTCTTC
TRBV9	TRBJ2-3	-	few	CASSADGGDTQYF	TGTGCCAGCAGCGCGGACGGGGGTGATACGCAGTATTTT
TRBV30	TRBJ1-5	-	-	CAWRKDGENQPQHF	TGTGCCTGGAGGAAGGATGGGGAAAATCAGCCCCAGCATTTT
TRBV6-5	TRBJ2-5	-	-	CASSYSPNLLTQYF	TGTGCCAGCAGTTACTCACCTAACCTCCTGACCCAGTACTTC
TRBV3-1/TRBV3-2	TRBJ1-5	-	-	CASSQVMGNQPQHF	TGTGCCAGCAGCCAAGTGATGGGTAACCAGCCCCAGCATTTT
TRBV12-3/TRBV12-4	TRBJ1-1	-	-	CASVRRDGNEAFF	TGTGCCAGCGTCCGGCGGGACGGTAATGAAGCTTTCTTT
TRBV5-1	TRBJ2-1	-	once	CASSLESGRCIF	TGCGCCAGCAGCTTGGAATCGGGACGATGCATCTTC